This T cell receptor (beta chain) was identified during a study of T cell responses to AZD1222 COVID-19 vaccine. General study findings and limits: Nearly half of spike-specific TCRs reportedly target unmutated variant regions. Regions 160-218 and 743-854 held dominance among vaccine-associated CD4 TCRs, which spanned spike. Donors skewed white British and female; clonal diversity was possibly underestimated.

Germline CDR1 is ENHRY and CDR2 is SYGVKD. V lost 0 bases and J 0 bases, leaving 2 bases between the germline ends. This CDR3 has 13 residues. Clones were sequenced by immunoSEQ multiplex PCR, and TCRdb holds only the in-frame ones, with some missing. The data contain around 100,000 clones, about 87% of them singletons. In regard to this clone: Its antigen is still unknown.

The V and J genes are TRBV10-3 and TRBJ1-2; D unclear. Sequencing was performed on peripheral blood, taken on day 0 of MenACWY control vaccination. This sequence was found in an adult in good health. In DNA, the CDR3 is TGTGCCATCAGTGAGTCGACTAACTATGGCTACACCTTC. Translating gives CAISESTNYGYTF.